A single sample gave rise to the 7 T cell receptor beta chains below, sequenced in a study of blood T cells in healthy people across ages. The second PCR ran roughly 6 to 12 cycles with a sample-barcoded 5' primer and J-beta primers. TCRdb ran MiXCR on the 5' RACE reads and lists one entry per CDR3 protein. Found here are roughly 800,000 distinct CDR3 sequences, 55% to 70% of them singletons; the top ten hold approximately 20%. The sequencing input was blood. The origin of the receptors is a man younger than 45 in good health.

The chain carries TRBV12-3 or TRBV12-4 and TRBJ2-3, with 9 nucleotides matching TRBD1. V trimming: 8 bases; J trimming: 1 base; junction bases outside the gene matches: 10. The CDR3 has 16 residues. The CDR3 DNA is TGTGCCAGCGGACGGTCAACAGGGGGCGGCACAGATACGCAGTATTTT. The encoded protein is CASGRSTGGGTDTQYF.

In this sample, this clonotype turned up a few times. The CDR3 DNA reads as TGTGCCAGCAGCCAGACAGGGGACGGCGGCTACACCTTC. This encodes CASSQTGDGGYTF. The V call is TRBV6-4, the J call TRBJ1-2; 8 bases align to TRBD1. V shed 6 bases and J 8 bases; nucleotides not matched to a gene: 8. CDR3 length equals 13 residues. Germline-derived CDR1 and CDR2 are MRHNA and SNTAGT.

CDR3 in amino acids: CASSLAPSGIYEQYF. The CDR3 nucleotides read TGCGCCAGCAGCTTGGCGCCTAGCGGGATCTACGAGCAGTACTTC. The chain uses TRBV5-1 and TRBJ2-4; 9 bases align to TRBD2. The better agreement between TRBJ2-7 and the DNA end casts doubt on the J call. The V gene's germline CDR1 is SGHRS and CDR2 YFSETQ. The CDR3 covers 15 residues.

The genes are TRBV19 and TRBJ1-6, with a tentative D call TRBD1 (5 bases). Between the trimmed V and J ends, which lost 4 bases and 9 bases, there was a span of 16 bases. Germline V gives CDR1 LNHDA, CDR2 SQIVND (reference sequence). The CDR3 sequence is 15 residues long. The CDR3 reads CASSTRDLGGSPLHF. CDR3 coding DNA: TGTGCCAGTAGTACCCGGGACCTTGGGGGTTCACCCCTCCACTTT.

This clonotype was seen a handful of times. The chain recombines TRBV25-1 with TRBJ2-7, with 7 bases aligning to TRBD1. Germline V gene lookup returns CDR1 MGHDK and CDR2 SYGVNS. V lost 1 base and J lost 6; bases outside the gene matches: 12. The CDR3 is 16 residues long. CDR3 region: CASSESIPGQIGEQYF. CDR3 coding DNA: TGTGCCAGCAGTGAATCGATCCCGGGACAGATCGGCGAGCAGTACTTC.

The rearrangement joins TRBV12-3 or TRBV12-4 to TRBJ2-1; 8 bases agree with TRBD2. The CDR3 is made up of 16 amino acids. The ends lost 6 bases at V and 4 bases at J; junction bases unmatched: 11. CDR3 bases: TGTGCCAGCAGCTCCTTACGCGGGGGGACTTACAATGAGCAGTTCTTC. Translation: CASSSLRGGTYNEQFF.

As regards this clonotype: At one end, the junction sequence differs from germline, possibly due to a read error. The chain's CDR3 is CASSLMTGEWGCTF. The CDR3 region has the DNA TGTGCCAGCAGCTTAATGACAGGGGAGTGGGGCTGCACCTTC. The chain links TRBV7-9 to TRBJ1-2, with 8 bases aligning to TRBD1. Germline lookup yields CDR1 SEHNR and CDR2 FQNEAQ (reference sequence). The CDR3 is 14 amino acids.